This T cell receptor beta chain derives from a study of shared T cell receptors in the human thymus (dated by TCRdb to the early 2020s). For the study in its entirety: The study examined how the human thymus generates shared, self-reactive T-cell receptor alpha chains.

To prepare the library, the immunoSEQ multiplex PCR assay was applied. TCRdb limited this immuneACCESS table to in-frame rearrangements with V and J called. A share of clones is missing; checked studies link under half to unresolved V genes, and the rest is unexplained. The sample table contains hundreds of thousands of clones; only one count was recorded for around 87% of them. The ten largest clones represent roughly 0.0094% of the sample. For this clone: Its recognized antigen is unknown. Base qualities are missing; no much larger clone stands one base away.

From V the trimming removes 0 bases and from J it removes 7 bases, while the gene matches leave 14 bases of the junction unaccounted for. From the cysteine through the phenylalanine, the CDR3 covers 19 amino acids. Of the read, only the CDR3 DNA is kept; its 57 bases are in frame from base 1. CDR1 and CDR2 (SGDLS, YYNGEE) derive from the germline V gene. In addition, the sample was reused for a study of human thymus T cells. As that second paper reports: Donors were immunologically healthy infants undergoing open corrective cardiac surgery for congenital heart defects in Finland. The thymus tissue came from surgical resects taken out during corrective cardiac surgery. Biased V and J gene segment usage appeared to be present in both thymic and peripheral blood repertoires. According to the related research, thymic TCR repertoires were highly overlapping among unrelated individuals. The study described the TCR alpha and beta repertoires in eight or nine infant thymus samples and a few matching peripheral blood samples. The infant donors were 7 to 244 days old, and the cohort included five or six males and a couple of females. After being mechanically released from the tissue, thymocytes were kept at -70 degrees C in pellets of about 10-33 million cells. A QIAsymphony instrument was used to extract genomic DNA from the frozen cell pellets. TCRB and TCRAD loci were amplified from a standardized quantity of quality-controlled genomic DNA using the immunoSEQ multiplex PCR assay. The amplicons covered the V(D)J region and were long enough to include the CDR3 and to identify the V and J genes. Through the commercial immunoSEQ service, the amplicons were sequenced on an Illumina platform. Primer bias and sequencing errors were corrected as previously described, and TCRAD and TCRB definitions were based on the IMGT database. Repertoires were analysed with immunoSEQ Analyzer 3.0 and VDJTools, covering basic statistics, V/J segment usage, diversity estimates, rarefaction and pairwise overlap. Diversity was estimated with Chao1, ChaoE, Efron-Thisted, Shannon and inverse Simpson indices, and also on datasets down-sampled to the smallest sample. Repertoire overlap used strict matching of CDR3 nucleotide sequence, V gene and J gene, with Jaccard-based multidimensional scaling clustering. Thymus samples yielded on average around 810,000 unique TCRB clonotypes, compared with around 91,000 from blood samples.

Recombination connected TRBV9 to TRBJ2-1, with TRBD2 identical over 12 junction bases. This clonotype was obtained from a boy under two years old with a congenital heart defect. Donor details come from another sample of the same person, matched by shared clones. Sequencing was performed on thymocytes. The sequenced DNA is TGTGCCAGCAGCGTAGGTGTGGAGGGTTGGCTAGCGGGGGGGAATGAGCAGTTCTTC. It translates as CASSVGVEGWLAGGNEQFF.